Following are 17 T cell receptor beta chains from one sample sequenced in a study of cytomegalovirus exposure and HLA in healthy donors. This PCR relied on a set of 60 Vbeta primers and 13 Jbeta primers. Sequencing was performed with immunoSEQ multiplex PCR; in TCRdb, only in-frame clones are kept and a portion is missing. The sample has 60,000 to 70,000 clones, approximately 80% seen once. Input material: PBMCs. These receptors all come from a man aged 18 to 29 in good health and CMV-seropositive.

The CDR3 protein is CSVEVAGRREYEQFF. The CDR3 bases are TGCAGCGTTGAAGTGGCGGGACGCCGGGAGTATGAGCAGTTCTTC. The J gene is TRBJ2-1, the V gene TRBV29-1; a possible D gene is TRBD2 (6 bases). CDR1 and CDR2 from the germline V gene are SQVTM and ANQGSEA. This CDR3 comprises 15 residues. V was trimmed by 1 base and J by 8 bases, leaving 18 bases between them.

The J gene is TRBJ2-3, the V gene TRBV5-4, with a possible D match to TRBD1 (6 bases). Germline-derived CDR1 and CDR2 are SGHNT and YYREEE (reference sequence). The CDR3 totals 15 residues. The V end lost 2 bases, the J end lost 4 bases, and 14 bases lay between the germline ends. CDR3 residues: CASSLAGGEADTQYF. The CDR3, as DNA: TGTGCCAGCAGCTTAGCTGGGGGCGAGGCAGATACGCAGTATTTT.

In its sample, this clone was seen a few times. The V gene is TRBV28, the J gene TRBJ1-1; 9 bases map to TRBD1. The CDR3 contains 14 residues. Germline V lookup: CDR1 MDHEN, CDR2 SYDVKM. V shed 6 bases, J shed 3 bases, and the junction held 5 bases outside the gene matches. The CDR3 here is CASRGGQGYTEAFF. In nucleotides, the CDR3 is TGTGCCAGCAGGGGGGGACAGGGATACACTGAAGCTTTCTTT.

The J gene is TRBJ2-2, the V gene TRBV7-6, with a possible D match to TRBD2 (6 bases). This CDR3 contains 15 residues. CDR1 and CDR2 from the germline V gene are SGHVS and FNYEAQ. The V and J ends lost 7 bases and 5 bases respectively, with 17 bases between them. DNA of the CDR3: TGTGCCAGCAACCCACGGTGGGACTCTACCGGGGAGCTGTTTTTT. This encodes CASNPRWDSTGELFF.

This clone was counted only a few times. CDR3 residues: CASNRESSGNTIYF. As DNA, the CDR3 is TGTGCCAGCAATCGTGAGAGCTCTGGAAACACCATATATTTT. The chain recombines TRBV2 with TRBJ1-3; no clear D. The V gene's germline CDR1 is SNHLY and CDR2 FYNNEI. V was cut by 7 bases and J by 0 bases, with 10 bases left in between. The CDR3 is made up of 14 amino acids. Complete variable domain (other parts from reference TRBV2 and TRBJ1-3): EPEVTQTPSHQVTQMGQEVILRCVPISNHLYFYWYRQILGQKVEFLVSFYNNEISEKSEIFDDQFSVERPDGSNFTLKIRSTKLEDSAMYFCASNRESSGNTIYFGEGSWLTVV.

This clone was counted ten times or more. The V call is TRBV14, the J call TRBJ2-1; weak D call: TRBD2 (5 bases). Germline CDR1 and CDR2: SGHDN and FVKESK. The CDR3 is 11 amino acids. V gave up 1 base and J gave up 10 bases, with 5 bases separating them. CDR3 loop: CASSQGGEQFF. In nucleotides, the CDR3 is TGTGCCAGCAGCCAAGGCGGGGAGCAGTTCTTC.

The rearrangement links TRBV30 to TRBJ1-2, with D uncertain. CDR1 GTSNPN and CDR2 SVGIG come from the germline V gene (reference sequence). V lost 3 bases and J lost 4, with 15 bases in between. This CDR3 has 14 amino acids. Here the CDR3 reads CAWRGQGLIYGYTF. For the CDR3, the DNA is TGTGCCTGGAGGGGCCAAGGCTTAATCTATGGCTACACCTTC.

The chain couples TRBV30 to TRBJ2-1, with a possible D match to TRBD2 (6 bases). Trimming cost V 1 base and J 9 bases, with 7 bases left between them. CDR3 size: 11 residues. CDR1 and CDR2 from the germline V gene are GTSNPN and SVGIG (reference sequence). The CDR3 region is CAWSEAGEQFF. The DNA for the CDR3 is TGTGCCTGGAGTGAAGCGGGTGAGCAGTTCTTC. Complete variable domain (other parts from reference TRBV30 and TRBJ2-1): SQTIHQWPATLVQPVGSPLSLECTVEGTSNPNLYWYRQAAGRGLQLLFYSVGIGQISSEVPQNLSASRPQDRQFILSSKKLLLSDSGFYLCAWSEAGEQFFGPGTRLTVL.

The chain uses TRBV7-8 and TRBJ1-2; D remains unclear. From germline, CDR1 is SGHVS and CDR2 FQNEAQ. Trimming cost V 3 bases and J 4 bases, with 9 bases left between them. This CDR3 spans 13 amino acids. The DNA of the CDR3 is TGTGCCAGCAGCTTTCCGGGGATCTATGGCTACACCTTC. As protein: CASSFPGIYGYTF.

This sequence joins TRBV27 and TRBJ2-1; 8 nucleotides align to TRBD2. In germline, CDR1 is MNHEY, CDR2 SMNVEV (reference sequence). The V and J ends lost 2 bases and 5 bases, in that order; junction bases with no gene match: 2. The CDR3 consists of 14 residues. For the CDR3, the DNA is TGTGCCAGCAGTTTAGCGGGGGGCGACAATGAGCAGTTCTTC. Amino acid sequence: CASSLAGGDNEQFF.

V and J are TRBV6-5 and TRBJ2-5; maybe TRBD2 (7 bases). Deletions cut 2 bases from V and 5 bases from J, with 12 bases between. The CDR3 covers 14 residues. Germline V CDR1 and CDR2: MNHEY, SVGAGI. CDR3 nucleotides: TGTGCCAGCAGTTACGGGGGGGCCCGGGAGACCCAGTACTTC. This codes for CASSYGGARETQYF.

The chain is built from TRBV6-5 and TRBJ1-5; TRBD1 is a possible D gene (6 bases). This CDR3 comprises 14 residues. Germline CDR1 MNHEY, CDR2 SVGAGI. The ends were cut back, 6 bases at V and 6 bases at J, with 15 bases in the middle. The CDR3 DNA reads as TGTGCCAGCAGACCAACAGGGCTGGGTCAGCCCCAGCATTTT. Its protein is CASRPTGLGQPQHF.

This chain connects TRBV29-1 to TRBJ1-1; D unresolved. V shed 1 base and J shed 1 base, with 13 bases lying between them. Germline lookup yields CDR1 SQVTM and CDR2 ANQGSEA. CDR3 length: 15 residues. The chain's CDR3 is CSVEVGGPQNTEAFF. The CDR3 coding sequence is TGCAGCGTTGAAGTAGGTGGGCCTCAGAACACTGAAGCTTTCTTT.

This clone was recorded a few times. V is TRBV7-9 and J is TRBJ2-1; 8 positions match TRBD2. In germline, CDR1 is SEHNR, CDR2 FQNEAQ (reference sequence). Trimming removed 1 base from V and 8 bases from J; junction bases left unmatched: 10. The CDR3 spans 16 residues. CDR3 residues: CASSLVESRGDHEQFF. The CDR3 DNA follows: TGTGCCAGCAGCTTAGTAGAGTCGCGGGGGGACCATGAGCAGTTCTTC.

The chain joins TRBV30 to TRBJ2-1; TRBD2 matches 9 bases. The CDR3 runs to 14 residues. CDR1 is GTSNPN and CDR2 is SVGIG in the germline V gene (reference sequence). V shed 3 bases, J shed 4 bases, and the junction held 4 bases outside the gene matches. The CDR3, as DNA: TGTGCCTGGAGGGCTCTAGCGGGGTACAATGAGCAGTTCTTC. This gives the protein CAWRALAGYNEQFF.

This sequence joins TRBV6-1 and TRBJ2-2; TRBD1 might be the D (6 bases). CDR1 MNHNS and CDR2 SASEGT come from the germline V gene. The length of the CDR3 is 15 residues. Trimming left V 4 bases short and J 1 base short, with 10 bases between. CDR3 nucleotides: TGTGCCAGCAGTGTTACGACAGGGAACACCGGGGAGCTGTTTTTT. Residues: CASSVTTGNTGELFF.

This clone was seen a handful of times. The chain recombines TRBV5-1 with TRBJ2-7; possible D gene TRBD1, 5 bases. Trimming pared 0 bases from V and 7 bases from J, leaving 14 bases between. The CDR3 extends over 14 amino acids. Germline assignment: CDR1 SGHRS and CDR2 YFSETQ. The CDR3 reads CASSLAARAVEQYF. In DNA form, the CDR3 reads TGCGCCAGCAGCTTGGCCGCCAGGGCGGTAGAGCAGTACTTC.